This TCR beta chain stems from a study of response to subunit inactivated influenza vaccine. Study outcomes and limitations: Seasonal influenza vaccination, on each occasion, was suggested by the authors to recruit few new T cells.

This CDR3 spans 12 amino acids. CDR1 and CDR2 from the germline V gene are DFQATT and SNEGSKA (reference sequence). The V end lost 1 base, the J end lost 3 bases, and 7 bases lay between the germline ends. TCRdb independently ran MiXCR on the RT-PCR reads; one entry per CDR3 protein. The table records about 520,000 distinct CDR3 sequences, more than 7% of them present only once. This clonotype turned up a few times. The antigen is not known. The sequence was obtained from a man aged 50 to 69 who received an inactivated influenza vaccine. Sequencing was performed on PBMCs from blood, taken less than 25 months after vaccination. V gene TRBV20-1 combines with J gene TRBJ2-7; the D gene is possibly TRBD1 (5 bases). CDR3 residues: CSARAQGYEQYF. In DNA form, the CDR3 reads TGCAGTGCTAGAGCCCAGGGCTACGAGCAGTACTTC.